Only a few counts were recorded for the clone carrying this T cell receptor beta chain. The data are from a study of T-cell memory formation after mild COVID-19. TCRdb analysed the 5' RACE reads with MiXCR anew, one entry per CDR3 protein. The table records approximately 300,000 distinct CDR3 sequences, less than 20% of them present only once. The CDR3 spans 16 residues. Germline values: CDR1 SGHRS, CDR2 YFSETQ. V lost 4 bases to trimming and J lost 10 bases, with 21 bases between them. This receptor was identified in a man younger than 35 who had mild COVID-19 (a few samples of this study predate the infection). Cell type and time point are not known. The sequencing sample was made of PBMCs or a T cell subset sorted from them (not recorded which). This sequence joins TRBV5-1 and TRBJ1-6, with D perhaps TRBD1 (6 bases). In DNA, the CDR3 is TGCGCCAGCAGCGACAGCAGGGGCCTCGGTTACTCACCCCTCCACTTT. This encodes CASSDSRGLGYSPLHF.